Below, one T cell receptor (beta chain) is given with its context. Its antigen is undetermined. Trimming left V 0 bases short and J 7 bases short, with 13 bases between. Germline V lookup: CDR1 DFQATT, CDR2 SNEGSKA (reference sequence). This CDR3 is 14 amino acids long. This entry comes from a study of identical twins. The cDNA had a unique molecular identifier and a template-switch universal primer site. TCRdb reprocessed the 5' RACE reads with MiXCR, giving one entry per CDR3 protein. The profile shows roughly 500,000 distinct CDR3 sequences, roughly a fifth of them singletons. Study-wide findings and caveats: Abundant beta clonotypes from cord blood bore fewer insertions; memory repertoires lacked this pattern.

The same data also contributed to another study, on T cells expressing NK-cell markers. Turning to that study: Dominant NKG2C+ clonotypes were found to form roughly 1.0-7.0% of CD8+ T cells in several donors. HCMV specificity of expanded NKG2C+ T cell clones remained unclear.

The rearrangement joins TRBV20-1 to TRBJ2-4; no definite D call. Sequencing was carried out using CD4+ T cells sorted from blood. The sequence derives from a woman in her late teens or twenties in good health. CDR3 DNA: TGCAGTGCTAGAGATGTACTCCAGGTTAACATTCAGTACTTC. It is translated as CSARDVLQVNIQYF.